One sample yielded the 5 T cell receptor beta chains listed below, sequenced in a study of cytomegalovirus exposure and HLA in healthy donors. The PCR contained 60 Vbeta and 13 Jbeta primers. Clones were sequenced by immunoSEQ multiplex PCR, and TCRdb holds only the in-frame ones, with some missing. The top ten clones hold roughly 0.2% of a sample with 150,000 to 200,000 clones, roughly 87% of them seen once. Sample: PBMCs. The receptor set was obtained from a girl under three years old in good health and CMV-seronegative.

This clone was observed a handful of times. CDR3 in amino acids: CASSLGNRYEQYF. As DNA, the CDR3 is TGCGCCAGCAGCTTGGGGAACAGGTACGAGCAGTACTTC. V is TRBV5-1 and J is TRBJ2-7, with D perhaps TRBD1 (5 bases). Germline CDR1 is SGHRS and CDR2 is YFSETQ. V lost 0 bases and J lost 4, with 8 bases in between. The CDR3 spans 13 residues. The full variable domain, its missing parts supplied by reference TRBV5-1 and TRBJ2-7, is KAGVTQTPRYLIKTRGQQVTLSCSPISGHRSVSWYQQTPGQGLQFLFEYFSETQRNKGNFPGRFSGRQFSNSRSEMNVSTLELGDSALYLCASSLGNRYEQYFGPGTRLTVT.

This clone has just a few counts. The rearrangement links TRBV6-6 to TRBJ1-2, with a possible D match to TRBD1 (6 bases). The germline V gene encodes CDR1 MNHNY and CDR2 SVGAGI (reference sequence). Between the trimmed V and J ends, which lost 2 bases and 9 bases, there was a span of 10 bases. This CDR3 has 12 amino acids. The CDR3: CASSYQQGRYTF. Here the CDR3 DNA reads TGTGCCAGCAGTTACCAACAGGGACGCTACACCTTC.

The chain employs TRBV30 and TRBJ1-3; a possible D gene is TRBD1 (5 bases). Germline V gives CDR1 GTSNPN, CDR2 SVGIG (reference sequence). The CDR3 spans 14 residues. Trimming took 3 bases from V and 12 from J, leaving 21 bases between them. The CDR3 loop reads CAWSGRGPRIIIYF. CDR3 nucleotide sequence: TGTGCCTGGAGCGGGAGGGGTCCCCGTATCATCATATATTTT.

This sequence joins TRBV5-4 and TRBJ1-1; TRBD1 might be the D (5 bases). The V end lost 2 bases, the J end lost 3 bases, and 11 bases lay between the germline ends. This CDR3 has 14 amino acids. Germline assignment: CDR1 SGHNT and CDR2 YYREEE (reference sequence). The CDR3 loop reads CASSFWGADTEAFF. As DNA, the CDR3 is TGTGCCAGCAGCTTTTGGGGCGCGGACACTGAAGCTTTCTTT.

This rearrangement joins TRBV18 to TRBJ2-1; D not certain. This CDR3 comprises 12 residues. Germline V gives CDR1 KGHSH, CDR2 LQKENI. The V and J ends lost 1 base and 6 bases respectively, with 4 bases between them. CDR3 region: CASSPRLNEQFF. As DNA, the CDR3 is TGTGCCAGCTCACCACGTCTCAATGAGCAGTTCTTC.